The T cell receptor (beta chain) under discussion was sequenced for a study of T cell responses to AZD1222 COVID-19 vaccine. Study-wide findings and caveats: Only 5 or 6 individuals given AZD1222 were seropositive at baseline.

Germline V gene lookup returns CDR1 LGHNA and CDR2 YSLEER. V dropped 2 bases and J dropped 5; count of bases not matched to a gene: 1. There are 14 residues in the CDR3. Generated by immunoSEQ multiplex PCR, the TCRdb table keeps only in-frame clones and is missing some. The repertoire has some 71,000 clones, around 89% of them found once; the top ten carry about 28%. For this clone: Its antigen remains unknown.

Second doses were pooled across both intervals (about 4 or about 12 weeks). The source of this sequence is an adult who received the AZD1222 COVID-19 vaccine. The specimen was peripheral blood, collected 28 days after the second AZD1222 dose. The genes are TRBV4-3 and TRBJ2-2, with 8 bases aligning to TRBD2. CDR3 protein: CASSQLAGTGELFF. CDR3 sequence (DNA): TGCGCCAGCAGCCAACTAGCGGGTACCGGGGAGCTGTTTTTT.